The source of this TCR beta chain is a study of follicular helper T cells after annual influenza vaccination. Profiled with immunoSEQ multiplex PCR; TCRdb holds only in-frame clones, not every one. The data contain 9,500 to 15,000 clones, approximately 80% of them singletons. The V gene end was trimmed by 5 bases and the J gene end by 5 bases; junction bases not matched to a gene: 15. CDR3 length: 17 residues. Germline CDR1 reads SGHAT; CDR2 reads FQNNGV. Time point given: 2015-2016 season, pre-vaccination. The V gene is TRBV11-2, the J gene TRBJ2-3; TRBD2 matches at 8 bases. This receptor was identified in an adult who received the influenza vaccine. The sample here was CXCR5+ CD38- circulating T follicular helper cells from blood, taken on the day of influenza vaccination. Subset: circulating Tfh, non-naive CD4+CXCR5+PD-1+ (ICOS+CD38+ or ICOS-CD38-). CDR3 DNA: TGTGCCAGCAGCGCTAACTCGGGACTAGGCGGGTTAGATACGCAGTATTTT. Translated: CASSANSGLGGLDTQYF. Using reference TRBV11-2 and TRBJ2-3 for the parts outside the CDR3, the full variable domain is EAGVAQSPRYKIIEKRQSVAFWCNPISGHATLYWYQQILGQGPKLLIQFQNNGVVDDSQLPKDRFSAERLKGVDSTLKIQPAKLEDSAVYLCASSANSGLGGLDTQYFGPGTRLTVL.